The 4 T cell receptor beta chains reported below all come from one sample, sequenced in a study of blood T cell repertoires in COVID-19. The table came from immunoSEQ multiplex PCR; TCRdb's copy has only in-frame clones and leaves some out. The sample lists over 600,000 clones, more than 80% occurring once. What was sequenced was peripheral blood. All receptors come from a woman between 18 and 29 years old with acute or convalescent COVID-19.

V usage is TRBV18 and J usage is TRBJ2-5, with TRBD2 as a possible D gene (5 bases). V lost 5 bases, J lost 4 bases, and 20 bases lay in between. CDR1 and CDR2 from the germline V gene are KGHSH and LQKENI. The CDR3 is 16 residues long. The CDR3 DNA follows: TGTGCCAGCTCATCTCAAAACGTTCGGGAACGAGAGACCCAGTACTTC. Translated: CASSSQNVRERETQYF.

This clone has only one observation. DNA for the CDR3: TGTGCCTGGAGTGTGTCAGGCCACGAGCAGTACTTC. This codes for CAWSVSGHEQYF. The chain couples TRBV30 to TRBJ2-7; D is undetermined. The V gene lost 0 bases and the J gene lost 5 bases, with 8 bases spanning the gap. CDR1 is GTSNPN and CDR2 is SVGIG in the germline V gene (reference sequence). CDR3 size: 12 residues. The full variable domain, in which reference TRBV30 and TRBJ2-7 provide the parts outside the CDR3, is SQTIHQWPATLVQPVGSPLSLECTVEGTSNPNLYWYRQAAGRGLQLLFYSVGIGQISSEVPQNLSASRPQDRQFILSSKKLLLSDSGFYLCAWSVSGHEQYFGPGTRLTVT.

V is TRBV2 and J is TRBJ2-7; a possible D gene is TRBD1 (5 bases). Trimming removed 4 bases at V and 2 bases at J, with 9 bases between. There are 13 residues in the CDR3. The germline gives CDR1 SNHLY, CDR2 FYNNEI. Here the CDR3 DNA reads TGTGCCAGCAGTGGGCAGGGAACCTACGAGCAGTACTTC. Protein sequence: CASSGQGTYEQYF.

V gene TRBV7-9 combines with J gene TRBJ2-5, with D possibly TRBD1 on 7 matching bases. The CDR3 extends over 17 amino acids. Germline values: CDR1 SEHNR, CDR2 FQNEAQ (reference sequence). Trimming removed 4 bases at V and 1 base at J, with 19 bases between. CDR3 region: CASSSPPGGPVQETQYF. CDR3 DNA: TGTGCCAGCAGCTCACCCCCAGGGGGGCCTGTCCAAGAGACCCAGTACTTC.